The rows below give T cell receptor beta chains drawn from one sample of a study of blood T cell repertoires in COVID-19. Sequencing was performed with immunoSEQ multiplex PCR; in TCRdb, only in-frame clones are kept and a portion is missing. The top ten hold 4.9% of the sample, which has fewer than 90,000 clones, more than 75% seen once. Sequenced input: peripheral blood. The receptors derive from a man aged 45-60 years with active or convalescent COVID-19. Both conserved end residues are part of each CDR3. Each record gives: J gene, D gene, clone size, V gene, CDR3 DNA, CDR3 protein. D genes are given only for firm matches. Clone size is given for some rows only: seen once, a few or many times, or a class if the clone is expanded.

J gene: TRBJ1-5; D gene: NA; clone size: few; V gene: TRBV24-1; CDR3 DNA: TGTGCCACCAGCGTAATGGAGGGGCCCCAGCATTTT; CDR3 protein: CATSVMEGPQHF
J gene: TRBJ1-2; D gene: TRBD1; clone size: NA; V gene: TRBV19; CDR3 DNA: TGTGCCAGTACCCCTCCCGGGACAGGGCTTGGGAACTATGGCTACACCTTC; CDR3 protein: CASTPPGTGLGNYGYTF
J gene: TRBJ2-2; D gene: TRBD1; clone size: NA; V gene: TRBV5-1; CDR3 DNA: TGCGCCAGCAGACCACAGGGGAATACCGGGGAGCTGTTTTTT; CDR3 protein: CASRPQGNTGELFF
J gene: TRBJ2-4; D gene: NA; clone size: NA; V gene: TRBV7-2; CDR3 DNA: TGTGCCAGCAGCTTAGCGCATGGAGTCCAGGCCAAAAACATTCAGTACTTC; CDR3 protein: CASSLAHGVQAKNIQYF
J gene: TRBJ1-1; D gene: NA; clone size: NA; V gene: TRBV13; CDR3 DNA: TGTGCCAGCAGCTTTACAGGGAGGAACACTGAAGCTTTCTTT; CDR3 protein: CASSFTGRNTEAFF
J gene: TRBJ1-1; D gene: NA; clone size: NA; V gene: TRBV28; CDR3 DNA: TGTGCCAGCCTGGGACAGAACACTGAAGCTTTCTTT; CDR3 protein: CASLGQNTEAFF
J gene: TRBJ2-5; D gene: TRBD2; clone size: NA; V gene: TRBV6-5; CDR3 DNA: TGTGCCAGCAACCGCCTAGCGGGGGCACAAGAGACCCAGTACTTC; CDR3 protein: CASNRLAGAQETQYF
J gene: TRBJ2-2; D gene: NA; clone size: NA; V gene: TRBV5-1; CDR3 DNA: TGCGCCAGCAGCCCCCGGGGAAGCGGTACCACCGGGGAGCTGTTTTTT; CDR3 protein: CASSPRGSGTTGELFF
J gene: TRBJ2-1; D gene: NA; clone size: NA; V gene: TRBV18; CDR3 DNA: TGTGCCAGCTCACCGACCACTCAGGGCAGTGAAAAGTTCTTC; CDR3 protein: CASSPTTQGSEKFF
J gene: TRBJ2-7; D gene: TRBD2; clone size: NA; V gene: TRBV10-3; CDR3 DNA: TGTGCCATCAGTCAGACTAGCGGGGACGAGCAGTACTTC; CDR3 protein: CAISQTSGDEQYF
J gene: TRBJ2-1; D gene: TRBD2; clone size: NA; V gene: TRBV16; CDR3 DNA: TGTGCCAGCAGTCGGACTAGCGGGGAGTATGAGCAGTTCTTC; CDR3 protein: CASSRTSGEYEQFF
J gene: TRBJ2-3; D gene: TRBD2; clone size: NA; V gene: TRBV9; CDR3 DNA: TGTGCCAGCAGCGTATCCGGGACTAGCGGATATAGCACAGATACGCAGTATTTT; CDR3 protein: CASSVSGTSGYSTDTQYF
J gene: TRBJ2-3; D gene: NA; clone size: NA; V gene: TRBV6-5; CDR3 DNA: TGTGCCAGCAGCCTTGGGCCAGAGGGTCGAGATACGCAGTATTTT; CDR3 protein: CASSLGPEGRDTQYF
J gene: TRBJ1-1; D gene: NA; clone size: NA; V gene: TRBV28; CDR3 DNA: TGTGCCAGCAGTGAAACCGACAGTAACACTGAAGCTTTCTTT; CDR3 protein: CASSETDSNTEAFF
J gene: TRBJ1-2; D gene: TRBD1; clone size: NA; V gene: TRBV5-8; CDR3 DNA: TGTGCCAGCAGCCGGGGACAGGGGGCAAACTATGGCTACACCTTC; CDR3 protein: CASSRGQGANYGYTF
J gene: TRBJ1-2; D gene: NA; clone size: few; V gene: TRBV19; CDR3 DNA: TGTGCCAGTAGTATAGTCCCCGCGGATAACTATGGCTACACCTTC; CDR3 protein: CASSIVPADNYGYTF
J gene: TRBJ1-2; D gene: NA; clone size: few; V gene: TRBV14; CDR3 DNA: TGTGCCAGCAGCCAAGAGGGATCAGGGAACTATGGCTACACCTTC; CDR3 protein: CASSQEGSGNYGYTF
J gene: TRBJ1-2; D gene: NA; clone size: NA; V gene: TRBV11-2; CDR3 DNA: TGTGCCAGCAGCTTAGACAGGGAGGGAGGCTACACCTTC; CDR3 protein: CASSLDREGGYTF
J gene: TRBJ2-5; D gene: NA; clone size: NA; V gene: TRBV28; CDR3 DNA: TGTGCCAGCAGTTTATACAAGGGGGTCCAAGAGACCCAGTACTTC; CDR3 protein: CASSLYKGVQETQYF